The source of this T cell receptor beta chain is a study of OX40 agonist ivuxolimab in advanced cancers. Across the study: All patients had ivuxolimab intravenously every 2 weeks at 0.01 to 10 mg/kg. Study-wide findings and caveats: By week 6 at 0.1 to 3.0 mg/kg, blood CD4+ and CD8+ T cells had expanded clonally.

Some clones are missing from TCRdb's copy, which holds only in-frame ones; the method was immunoSEQ multiplex PCR. Seen here are more than 35,000 clones, around 77% observed once, and the top ten hold 21%. Blood sampling took place at baseline, cycle 4 day 1, and cycle 7 day 1. This clone was counted between two and nine times. Its antigen remains unidentified. Germline loops: CDR1 SNHLY, CDR2 FYNNEI. The CDR3 extends over 14 amino acids. The germline V and J ends were trimmed by 1 base and 5 bases, with 12 bases remaining between them. Sequencing was performed on CD4+ or CD8+ T cells sorted from blood, taken in a trial of the OX40 agonist ivuxolimab. V usage is TRBV2 and J usage is TRBJ2-7; unclear D gene. This TCR came from an adult with an advanced solid tumor such as melanoma, head and neck, liver or kidney cancer. CDR3 DNA sequence: TGTGCCAGCAGTGAAGTTGGCCGGAGAAACGAGCAGTACTTC. Translating it yields CASSEVGRRNEQYF.